A single sample is the source of the 27 T cell receptor beta chains below, sequenced in a study of OX40 agonist ivuxolimab in advanced cancers. Profiling relied on immunoSEQ multiplex PCR, and the TCRdb table lists in-frame clones only, not all of them. The table shows 55,000 to 65,000 clones, with about 91% occurring only once. The specimen was CD4+ or CD8+ T cells sorted from blood, collected in a trial of the OX40 agonist ivuxolimab. Receptors were obtained from an adult with an advanced solid tumor such as melanoma, head and neck, liver or kidney cancer.

The chain uses TRBV2 and TRBJ2-7; no reliable D call. Trimming removed 7 bases from V and 7 bases from J, with 11 bases in between. The CDR3 has 11 amino acids. CDR1 and CDR2 from the germline V gene are SNHLY and FYNNEI. As DNA, the CDR3 is TGTGCCAGCACCATGACTGAGGAGCAGTACTTC. It is translated as CASTMTEEQYF.

The chain carries TRBV10-3 and TRBJ1-5; D is uncertain. The CDR3 covers 14 residues. CDR1 ENHRY and CDR2 SYGVKD come from the germline V gene. The germline V and J ends were trimmed by 6 bases and 5 bases, with 14 bases remaining between them. CDR3 loop: CAISLGRNDQPQHF. The CDR3 DNA sequence: TGTGCCATCAGCTTAGGACGGAACGATCAGCCCCAGCATTTT.

The chain carries TRBV30 and TRBJ1-4; a weak D match, TRBD1 (5 bases). CDR1 and CDR2 from the germline V gene are GTSNPN and SVGIG (reference sequence). This CDR3 region has 14 residues. Trimming removed 5 bases at V and 4 bases at J, with 14 bases between. CDR3 in amino acids: CAWAKTGLNEKLFF. The CDR3 bases are TGTGCCTGGGCGAAAACGGGGCTTAATGAAAAACTGTTTTTT.

This clone was observed once. The chain employs TRBV11-2 and TRBJ2-3, with D unresolved. The CDR3 runs to 14 residues. Looked up from germline, CDR1 is SGHAT and CDR2 is FQNNGV. V shed 3 bases and J shed 6 bases, with 13 bases lying between them. CDR3 loop: CASSLSPGPDTQYF. The DNA for the CDR3 is TGTGCCAGCAGCTTGTCGCCCGGACCTGATACGCAGTATTTT.

This chain connects TRBV5-1 to TRBJ2-3; 8 bases are shared with TRBD1. Unmatched junction bases numbered 10, after V lost 0 bases and J lost 4 bases. The CDR3 contains 17 residues. Germline CDR1 SGHRS, CDR2 YFSETQ. CDR3 sequence reads: CASSLVEDRDFSDTQYF. As DNA, the CDR3 is TGCGCCAGCAGCTTGGTCGAGGACAGGGACTTTTCAGATACGCAGTATTTT.

This clone was seen just once. V is TRBV19 and J is TRBJ2-1; no reliable D call. Between the trimmed V and J ends, which lost 4 bases and 14 bases, there was a span of 15 bases. CDR1 and CDR2 (germline): LNHDA, SQIVND (reference sequence). This CDR3 is 12 amino acids long. The CDR3 loop is CASSTRTEREFF. The CDR3 DNA reads TGTGCCAGTAGTACGAGGACGGAAAGGGAGTTCTTC. Based on the CDR3 plus reference TRBV19 and TRBJ2-1, the full variable domain is DGGITQSPKYLFRKEGQNVTLSCEQNLNHDAMYWYRQDPGQGLRLIYYSQIVNDFQKGDIAEGYSVSREKKESFPLTVTSAQKNPTAFYLCASSTRTEREFFGPGTRLTVL.

The chain carries TRBV5-5 and TRBJ1-1; TRBD1 matches at 9 bases. J was trimmed by 6 bases and V by 1 base; bases with no gene match: 13. Germline V CDR1 and CDR2: SGHKS, YYEKEE (reference sequence). The CDR3 consists of 17 residues. Here the CDR3 reads CASSLPGQGLPDPEAFF. The DNA of the CDR3 is TGTGCCAGCAGCTTGCCGGGACAGGGTCTCCCGGACCCTGAAGCTTTCTTT.

The chain links TRBV7-2 to TRBJ2-7; TRBD2 aligns across 11 bases. The CDR3 is 15 residues long. V was clipped by 7 bases and J by 2 bases; unmatched bases: 7. The germline CDR1 and CDR2 sequences are SGHTA and FQGNSA. CDR3 amino acids: CASTRLAGGTYEQYF. CDR3 sequence (DNA): TGTGCCAGCACTCGTCTAGCGGGGGGTACCTACGAGCAGTACTTC.

The V gene is TRBV6-1, the J gene TRBJ1-1; TRBD1 matches 9 bases. Per germline, CDR1 MNHNS and CDR2 SASEGT. This CDR3 is 17 amino acids long. The V segment lost 4 bases and the J segment 1 base; nucleotides outside the gene matches: 10. The DNA of the CDR3 is TGTGCCAGCAGTGTTCTGGTAGGACAGGGGCCGAACACTGAAGCTTTCTTT. Protein: CASSVLVGQGPNTEAFF.

V and J are TRBV19 and TRBJ2-3; TRBD2 is a possible D gene (6 bases). CDR3 length: 13 residues. Between the trimmed V and J ends, which lost 6 bases and 3 bases, there was a span of 10 bases. CDR1 and CDR2 from the germline V gene are LNHDA and SQIVND (reference sequence). The CDR3 DNA is TGTGCCAGTAGGGGGAGCGGGACAGATACGCAGTATTTT. As protein: CASRGSGTDTQYF. Filled out from reference TRBV19 and TRBJ2-3, the complete variable domain reads DGGITQSPKYLFRKEGQNVTLSCEQNLNHDAMYWYRQDPGQGLRLIYYSQIVNDFQKGDIAEGYSVSREKKESFPLTVTSAQKNPTAFYLCASRGSGTDTQYFGPGTRLTVL.

The chain uses TRBV2 and TRBJ1-6; 7 nucleotides match TRBD1. V lost 4 bases, J lost 8 bases, and 2 bases stayed unmatched. The germline CDR1 and CDR2 sequences are SNHLY and FYNNEI. The CDR3 has 13 amino acids. The CDR3 loop reads CASSVDRDSPLHF. CDR3 in DNA: TGTGCCAGCAGTGTAGACAGGGATTCACCCCTCCACTTT.

CDR3 in amino acids: CASRGGSQPQHF. DNA for the CDR3: TGTGCCAGCCGGGGGGGGAGCCAGCCCCAGCATTTT. The chain links TRBV27 to TRBJ1-5; tentatively, D is TRBD1 (5 bases). Deletions cut 8 bases from V and 7 bases from J, with 12 bases between. The CDR3 covers 12 residues. Looked up from germline, CDR1 is MNHEY and CDR2 is SMNVEV (reference sequence).

Written as DNA, the CDR3 is TGTGCCAGCAGCCCCAGACAGGGATATAATTCACCCCTCCACTTT. Amino acids: CASSPRQGYNSPLHF. The chain joins TRBV7-2 to TRBJ1-6; 7 positions match TRBD1. V was pared by 5 bases and J by 4 bases, with 5 bases of the junction left unmatched. The CDR3 has 15 residues. From germline, CDR1 is SGHTA and CDR2 FQGNSA. The full variable domain, with the rest looked up from reference TRBV7-2 and TRBJ1-6, is GAGVSQSPSNKVTEKGKDVELRCDPISGHTALYWYRQSLGQGLEFLIYFQGNSAPDKSGLPSDRFSAERTGGSVSTLTIQRTQQEDSAVYLCASSPRQGYNSPLHFGNGTRLTVT.

This rearrangement joins TRBV2 to TRBJ2-5; 7 bases match TRBD1. Looked up from germline, CDR1 is SNHLY and CDR2 is FYNNEI. CDR3 size: 13 residues. V was pared by 10 bases and J by 1 base, with 6 bases of the junction left unmatched. Written as DNA, the CDR3 is TGTGCCATCCGGGACAGTTCCCAAGAGACCCAGTACTTC. As protein: CAIRDSSQETQYF.

The rearrangement links TRBV29-1 to TRBJ2-1; 9 bases align to TRBD1. This CDR3 is built from 14 residues. Trimming took 0 bases from V and 3 from J; bases not matched to a gene: 0. Germline CDR1 SQVTM, CDR2 ANQGSEA. Here the CDR3 reads CSVEEGQGYNEQFF. CDR3 bases: TGCAGCGTTGAAGAGGGACAGGGCTACAATGAGCAGTTCTTC.

The V gene is TRBV29-1, the J gene TRBJ1-1, with no clear D. The CDR3 has 13 residues. The germline gives CDR1 SQVTM, CDR2 ANQGSEA. V gave up 6 bases and J gave up 0 bases, with 11 bases separating them. This CDR3 reads CSVSEFMNTEAFF. CDR3 sequence (DNA): TGCAGCGTCTCTGAATTCATGAACACTGAAGCTTTCTTT.

The rearrangement uses TRBV5-4 and TRBJ2-3; D gene ambiguous. The CDR3 sequence is 17 residues long. CDR1 and CDR2 (germline): SGHNT, YYREEE (reference sequence). V lost 0 bases and J lost 2, with 16 bases in between. CDR3 nucleotide sequence: TGTGCCAGCAGCTTGGCCCTGCGGTCTGAGTCCACAGATACGCAGTATTTT. It specifies CASSLALRSESTDTQYF.

CDR3 nucleotides: TGTGCCAGCAGTTTGACCACAGATACGCAGTATTTT. Its translation: CASSLTTDTQYF. The rearrangement links TRBV28 to TRBJ2-3; D ambiguous. V was clipped by 3 bases and J by 2 bases, with 3 bases between them. The CDR3 has 12 residues. In germline, CDR1 is MDHEN, CDR2 SYDVKM.

CDR3 sequence: CASSYIRQGAYEQYF. Written as DNA, the CDR3 is TGTGCCAGCAGTTATATCCGACAGGGGGCATACGAGCAGTACTTC. V gene TRBV6-5 combines with J gene TRBJ2-7; 10 nucleotides agree with TRBD1. The germline CDR1 and CDR2 sequences are MNHEY and SVGAGI. This CDR3 has 15 amino acids. V was pared by 3 bases and J by 4 bases, with 6 bases of the junction left unmatched.

The CDR3 coding sequence is TGTGCCAGCTCACCTAATAACAACCTCAATCAGCCCCAGCATTTT. It encodes CASSPNNNLNQPQHF. The chain joins TRBV18 to TRBJ1-5; no definite D call. CDR3 length equals 15 residues. V lost 3 bases and J 3 bases, leaving 12 bases between the germline ends. The germline V gene has CDR1 KGHSH and CDR2 LQKENI.

This chain joins TRBV7-9 and TRBJ1-1, with TRBD1 identical over 7 bases. Trimming removed 7 bases from V and 1 base from J; junction bases left unmatched: 6. The CDR3 has 14 residues. Germline V gives CDR1 SEHNR, CDR2 FQNEAQ (reference sequence). CDR3 in amino acids: CASTVDRRNTEAFF. The CDR3 DNA is TGTGCCAGCACCGTGGACAGGAGGAACACTGAAGCTTTCTTT.

This chain connects TRBV29-1 to TRBJ1-2, with TRBD1 as a possible D gene (6 bases). V was cut by 5 bases and J by 0 bases, with 10 bases left in between. Looked up from germline, CDR1 is SQVTM and CDR2 is ANQGSEA. The CDR3 consists of 13 residues. CDR3 DNA: TGCAGCGTTTTGACAGGAACTAACTATGGCTACACCTTC. Translating it yields CSVLTGTNYGYTF.

The V gene is TRBV13, the J gene TRBJ1-3; TRBD1 might be the D (5 bases). V was clipped by 4 bases and J by 4 bases, with 8 bases between them. This CDR3 region has 13 residues. Germline assignment: CDR1 PRHDT and CDR2 FYEKMQ (reference sequence). CDR3 sequence: CASSSGYGNTIYF. DNA of the CDR3: TGTGCCAGCAGCTCAGGGTACGGAAACACCATATATTTT.

This clone was picked up one time. V usage is TRBV9 and J usage is TRBJ2-2, with D uncertain. The germline V gene has CDR1 SGDLS and CDR2 YYNGEE. V lost 0 bases and J 8 bases, leaving 2 bases between the germline ends. The CDR3 spans 11 residues. The CDR3 reads CASSVDGELFF. CDR3 nucleotides: TGTGCCAGCAGCGTAGATGGGGAGCTGTTTTTT. Full variable domain (rest looked up from reference TRBV9 and TRBJ2-2): DSGVTQTPKHLITATGQRVTLRCSPRSGDLSVYWYQQSLDQGLQFLIQYYNGEERAKGNILERFSAQQFPDLHSELNLSSLELGDSALYFCASSVDGELFFGEGSRLTVL.

The chain couples TRBV7-2 to TRBJ2-7; 7 bases match TRBD2. The V and J ends lost 3 bases and 2 bases, in that order; junction bases with no gene match: 10. CDR3 size: 16 residues. Germline V lookup: CDR1 SGHTA, CDR2 FQGNSA. The CDR3 protein is CASSFMPLADAYEQYF. CDR3 nucleotides: TGTGCCAGCAGCTTCATGCCCCTAGCGGATGCCTACGAGCAGTACTTC.

V gene TRBV5-8 combines with J gene TRBJ1-1; D uncertain. The germline V gene encodes CDR1 SGHTS and CDR2 YDEGEE. V lost 4 bases and J lost 5, with 24 bases in between. The CDR3 is 17 residues long. The CDR3: CASSSDPGPTMETEAFF. The CDR3 DNA follows: TGTGCCAGCAGCAGCGACCCGGGCCCCACAATGGAGACTGAAGCTTTCTTT.

This clone is a singleton in its sample. The gene calls are TRBV4-1 and TRBJ2-1, with 15 bases identical to TRBD2. J was trimmed by 7 bases and V by 8 bases; bases with no gene match: 0. This CDR3 region has 13 residues. The germline gives CDR1 MGHRA, CDR2 YSYEKL. CDR3 region: CASGLAGGNEQFF. CDR3 sequence (DNA): TGCGCCAGCGGACTAGCGGGGGGGAATGAGCAGTTCTTC.